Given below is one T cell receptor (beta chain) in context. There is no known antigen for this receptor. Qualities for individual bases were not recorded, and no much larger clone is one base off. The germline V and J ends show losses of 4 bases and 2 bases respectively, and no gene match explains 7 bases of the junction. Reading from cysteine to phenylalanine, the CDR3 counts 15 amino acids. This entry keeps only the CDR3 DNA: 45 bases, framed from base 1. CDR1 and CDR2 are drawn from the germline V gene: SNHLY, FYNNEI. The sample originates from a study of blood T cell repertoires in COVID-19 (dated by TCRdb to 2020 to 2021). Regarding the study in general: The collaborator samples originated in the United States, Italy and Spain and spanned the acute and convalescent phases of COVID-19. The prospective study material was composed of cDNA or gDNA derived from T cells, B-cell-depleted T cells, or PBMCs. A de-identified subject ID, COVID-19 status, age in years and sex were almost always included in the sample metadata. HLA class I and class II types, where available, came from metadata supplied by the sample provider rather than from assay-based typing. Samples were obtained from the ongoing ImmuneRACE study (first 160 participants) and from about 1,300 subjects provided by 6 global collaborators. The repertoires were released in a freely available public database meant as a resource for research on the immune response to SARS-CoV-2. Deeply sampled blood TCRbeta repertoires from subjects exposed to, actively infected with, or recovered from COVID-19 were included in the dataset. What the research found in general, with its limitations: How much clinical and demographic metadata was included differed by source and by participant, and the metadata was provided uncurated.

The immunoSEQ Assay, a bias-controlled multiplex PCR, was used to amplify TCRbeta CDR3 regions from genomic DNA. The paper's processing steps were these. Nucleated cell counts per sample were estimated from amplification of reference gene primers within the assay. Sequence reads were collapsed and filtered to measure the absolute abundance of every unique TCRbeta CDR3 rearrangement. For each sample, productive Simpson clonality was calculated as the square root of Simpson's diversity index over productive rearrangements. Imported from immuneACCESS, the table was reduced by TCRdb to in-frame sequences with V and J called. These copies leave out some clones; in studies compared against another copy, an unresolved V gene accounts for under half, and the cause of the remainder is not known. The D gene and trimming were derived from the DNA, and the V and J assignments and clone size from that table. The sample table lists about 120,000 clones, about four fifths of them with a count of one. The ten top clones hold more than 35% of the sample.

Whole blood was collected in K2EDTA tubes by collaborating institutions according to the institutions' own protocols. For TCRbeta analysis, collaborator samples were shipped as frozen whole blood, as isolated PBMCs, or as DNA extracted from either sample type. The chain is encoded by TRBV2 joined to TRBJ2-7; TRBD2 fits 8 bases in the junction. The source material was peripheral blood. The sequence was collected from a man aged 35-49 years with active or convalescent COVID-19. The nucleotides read TGTGCCAGCAGTGTCCCGAGCGGGGGCCCCTACGAGCAGTACTTC. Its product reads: CASSVPSGGPYEQYF.